These 20 T cell receptor beta chains were all obtained from the same sample, sequenced in a study of T cell responses to AZD1222 COVID-19 vaccine. TCRdb's copy holds only in-frame clones and misses some; the assay was immunoSEQ multiplex PCR. The profile shows 150,000 or so clones, about nine tenths of them singletons. The sample was peripheral blood, taken on day 0 of AZD1222 vaccination. Receptor source: an adult in good health.

This clone was recorded once. The rearrangement links TRBV5-6 to TRBJ1-4; D gene ambiguous. Germline V gives CDR1 SGHDT, CDR2 YYEEEE. V lost 0 bases, J lost 8 bases, and 11 bases lay in between. The CDR3 is 14 amino acids. The CDR3 sequence: CASSLVQATEKLFF. The CDR3 coding sequence is TGTGCCAGCAGCTTGGTTCAGGCGACGGAAAAACTGTTTTTT.

This chain joins TRBV27 and TRBJ1-1; a weak D match, TRBD1 (5 bases). V shed 6 bases and J shed 1 base, with 9 bases lying between them. Germline-derived CDR1 and CDR2 are MNHEY and SMNVEV (reference sequence). This CDR3 contains 13 residues. CDR3 sequence (DNA): TGTGCCAGCAGGCCCACAGGGAACACTGAAGCTTTCTTT. Amino acid sequence: CASRPTGNTEAFF.

The chain carries TRBV5-1 and TRBJ2-7; D unresolved. The germline V and J ends were trimmed by 0 bases and 0 bases, with 10 bases remaining between them. The CDR3 extends over 15 amino acids. The V gene's germline CDR1 is SGHRS and CDR2 YFSETQ. The CDR3 spells CASSLVTSYSYEQYF. In DNA, the CDR3 is TGCGCCAGCAGCTTGGTCACCAGCTACTCCTACGAGCAGTACTTC.

The chain links TRBV6-5 to TRBJ2-3; the D is unclear. The CDR3 spans 16 residues. Trimming took 2 bases from V and 0 from J, leaving 12 bases between them. Germline V lookup: CDR1 MNHEY, CDR2 SVGAGI. CDR3 residues: CASSYQPRVSTDTQYF. The CDR3 DNA reads TGTGCCAGCAGTTACCAGCCTAGGGTGAGCACAGATACGCAGTATTTT.

The CDR3: CASRHLQVNTGELFF. The CDR3 bases are TGTGCCAGCAGGCATTTACAGGTGAACACCGGGGAGCTGTTTTTT. The V gene is TRBV2, the J gene TRBJ2-2, with a possible D match to TRBD1 (5 bases). This CDR3 spans 15 amino acids. V lost 6 bases and J lost 1, with 12 bases in between. Germline CDR1 SNHLY, CDR2 FYNNEI.

This clone was counted a single time. The chain couples TRBV11-2 to TRBJ2-3; TRBD1 aligns across 8 bases. The germline V gene encodes CDR1 SGHAT and CDR2 FQNNGV. Trimming took 5 bases from V and 0 from J; bases not matched to a gene: 7. This CDR3 region has 16 residues. In DNA form, the CDR3 reads TGTGCCAGCAGCCGCGGACAGGGATCTAGCACAGATACGCAGTATTTT. Protein: CASSRGQGSSTDTQYF.

The rearrangement links TRBV7-9 to TRBJ1-1, with a tentative D call TRBD1 (5 bases). Trimming shortened V by 5 bases and J by 0 bases, and 16 bases separated the two germline ends. CDR3 length: 16 amino acids. The germline V gene encodes CDR1 SEHNR and CDR2 FQNEAQ (reference sequence). This chain's CDR3 is CASSVYRTPMNTEAFF. CDR3 bases: TGTGCCAGCAGCGTGTACAGGACCCCCATGAACACTGAAGCTTTCTTT.

This CDR3 reads CASRETSHYNSPLHF. The CDR3 DNA is TGTGCCAGCAGGGAGACATCTCACTATAATTCACCCCTCCACTTT. The chain carries TRBV7-2 and TRBJ1-6; D is uncertain. V gave up 6 bases and J gave up 3 bases, with 12 bases separating them. The CDR3 has 15 residues. CDR1 is SGHTA and CDR2 is FQGNSA in the germline V gene.

J is TRBJ2-5 and V is TRBV5-1, with D possibly being TRBD1 or TRBD2 (5 bases each). Germline V gene lookup returns CDR1 SGHRS and CDR2 YFSETQ. Deletions cut 7 bases from V and 5 bases from J, with 21 bases between. The CDR3 loop spans 15 amino acids. The DNA of the CDR3 is TGCGCCAGCGGGGGATATGGACTTAAGGAGGAGACCCAGTACTTC. Its protein product is CASGGYGLKEETQYF.

The chain's CDR3 is CASSYLGQGGWPQHF. The CDR3 DNA follows: TGTGCCAGCAGTTACCTTGGACAGGGAGGGTGGCCCCAGCATTTT. V gene TRBV6-2 or TRBV6-3 combines with J gene TRBJ1-5; 8 bases map to TRBD1. This CDR3 is built from 15 residues. From germline, CDR1 is MNHEY and CDR2 SVGEGT. The ends lost 2 bases at V and 9 bases at J; junction bases unmatched: 9.

The chain recombines TRBV3-1 (or the pseudogene TRBV3-2) with TRBJ2-1; TRBD2 aligns across 12 bases. This CDR3 comprises 17 residues. Germline V gene data show CDR1 as LGHDT and CDR2 as YNNKEL (reference sequence). The V and J ends lost 1 base and 4 bases, in that order; junction bases with no gene match: 5. CDR3 DNA sequence: TGTGCCAGCAGCCAAGCTAAACTAGCGGGGGGATACAATGAGCAGTTCTTC. It translates to CASSQAKLAGGYNEQFF.

The V call is TRBV6-1, the J call TRBJ2-3; the D is unclear. Between the trimmed V and J ends, which lost 2 bases and 0 bases, there was a span of 9 bases. Germline V gene lookup returns CDR1 MNHNS and CDR2 SASEGT. There are 15 residues in the CDR3. In DNA form, the CDR3 reads TGTGCCAGCAGTGAACGGCCCCTAAGCACAGATACGCAGTATTTT. Its translation is CASSERPLSTDTQYF.

This chain links TRBV29-1 with TRBJ2-7; TRBD1 is a possible D gene (5 bases). This CDR3 is 12 amino acids long. Germline V lookup: CDR1 SQVTM, CDR2 ANQGSEA. Between the trimmed V and J ends, which lost 5 bases and 1 base, there was a span of 9 bases. The CDR3 reads CSVLDSSYEQYF. The CDR3, as DNA: TGCAGCGTTCTTGACAGTTCCTACGAGCAGTACTTC.

V is TRBV4-1 and J is TRBJ2-7; D is undetermined. Germline V gene data show CDR1 as MGHRA and CDR2 as YSYEKL. The CDR3 has 15 residues. V dropped 0 bases and J dropped 0 bases, with 9 bases sitting between them. The CDR3 nucleotides read TGCGCCAGCAGCCAAGACGGACCGAGCTCCTACGAGCAGTACTTC. It yields the protein CASSQDGPSSYEQYF.

This rearrangement joins TRBV7-9 to TRBJ1-1; D is unclear. The CDR3 totals 12 residues. Trimming shortened V by 5 bases and J by 5 bases, and 9 bases separated the two germline ends. Germline values: CDR1 SEHNR, CDR2 FQNEAQ (reference sequence). Here the CDR3 reads CASSPPATEAFF. The CDR3 nucleotides are TGTGCCAGCAGCCCCCCCGCGACTGAAGCTTTCTTT. Complete variable domain (other parts from reference TRBV7-9 and TRBJ1-1): DTGVSQNPRHKITKRGQNVTFRCDPISEHNRLYWYRQTLGQGPEFLTYFQNEAQLEKSRLLSDRFSAERPKGSFSTLEIQRTEQGDSAMYLCASSPPATEAFFGQGTRLTVV.

This chain connects TRBV4-1 to TRBJ1-1; a possible D gene is TRBD1 (5 bases). The germline gives CDR1 MGHRA, CDR2 YSYEKL. The germline V and J ends were trimmed by 1 base and 6 bases, with 18 bases remaining between them. The CDR3 sequence is 16 residues long. Written as DNA, the CDR3 is TGCGCCAGCAGCCAAGCCCAGGTTAGGGGTATTGCTGAAGCTTTCTTT. It codes for CASSQAQVRGIAEAFF.

The chain recombines TRBV7-2 with TRBJ2-3, with D unresolved. Per germline, CDR1 SGHTA and CDR2 FQGNSA. The V end lost 2 bases, the J end lost 6 bases, and 15 bases lay between the germline ends. The CDR3 runs 15 residues. CDR3 in DNA: TGTGCCAGCAGCTTATTAAGGAATAAAGTTGATACGCAGTATTTT. It specifies CASSLLRNKVDTQYF.

The gene calls are TRBV10-3 and TRBJ2-4; 11 bases align to TRBD1. V shed 8 bases and J 1 base; nucleotides not matched to a gene: 7. Per the germline V gene, CDR1 is ENHRY and CDR2 is SYGVKD. The CDR3 extends over 16 amino acids. The CDR3 loop is CAIGRDRGTAKNIQYF. The CDR3 bases are TGTGCCATCGGAAGGGACAGGGGGACGGCCAAAAACATTCAGTACTTC.

The CDR3 coding sequence is TGTGCCAGCATCATTTCGCTACAAGGCACTGAAGCTTTCTTT. Its translation is CASIISLQGTEAFF. This chain uses TRBV6-5 with TRBJ1-1; D gene uncertain. V lost 7 bases, J lost 4 bases, and 16 bases lay in between. The germline gives CDR1 MNHEY, CDR2 SVGAGI. This CDR3 contains 14 residues.

This chain connects TRBV12-2 to TRBJ1-1. TRBV12-2 is a pseudogene. This CDR3 comprises 15 residues. The CDR3 spells CASRQDAGGNTEAFF. CDR3 coding DNA: TGTGCAAGTCGCCAAGACGCGGGGGGCAACACTGAAGCTTTCTTT.